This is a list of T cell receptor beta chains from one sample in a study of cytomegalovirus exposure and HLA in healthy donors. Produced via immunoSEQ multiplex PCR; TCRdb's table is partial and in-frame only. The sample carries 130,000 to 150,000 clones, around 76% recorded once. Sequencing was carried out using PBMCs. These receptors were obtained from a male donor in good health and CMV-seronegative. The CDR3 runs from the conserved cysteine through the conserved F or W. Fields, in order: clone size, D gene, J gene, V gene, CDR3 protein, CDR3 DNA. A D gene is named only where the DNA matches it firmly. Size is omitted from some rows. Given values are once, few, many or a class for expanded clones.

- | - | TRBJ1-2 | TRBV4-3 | CASSQDPQGYGYPF | TGCGCCAGCAGCCAAGATCCCCAGGGCTATGGCTACCCCTTC
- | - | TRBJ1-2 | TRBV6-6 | CASSYSTRRDGYPF | TGTGCCAGCAGTTACTCTACCCGCCGGGATGGCTACCCCTTC
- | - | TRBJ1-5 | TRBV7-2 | CASGVGVYQPQHF | TGTGCCAGCGGTGTAGGGGTCTATCAGCCCCAGCATTTT
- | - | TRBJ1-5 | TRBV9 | CASSAGTGSPQPQHF | TGTGCCAGCAGCGCCGGTACAGGGTCCCCTCAGCCCCAGCATTTT
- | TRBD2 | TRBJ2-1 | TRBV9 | CASSPSASGIYNEQFF | TGTGCCAGCAGCCCGAGCGCTAGCGGGATATACAATGAGCAGTTCTTC
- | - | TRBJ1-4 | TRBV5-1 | CASSLGRTGGEKLFF | TGCGCCAGCAGCTTGGGGAGGACGGGGGGTGAAAAACTGTTTTTT
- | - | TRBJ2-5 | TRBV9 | CASSVEVSGDQYF | TGTGCCAGCAGCGTAGAGGTTTCGGGAGACCAGTACTTC
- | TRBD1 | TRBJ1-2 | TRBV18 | CASSPQGARGPNYGYTF | TGTGCCAGCTCCCCCCAGGGGGCGCGGGGCCCTAACTATGGCTACACCTTC
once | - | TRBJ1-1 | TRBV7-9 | CASSLDGVLAFF | TGTGCCAGCAGCTTAGACGGGGTTCTAGCTTTCTTT
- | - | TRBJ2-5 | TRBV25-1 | CASSEWGLETQYF | TGTGCCAGCAGTGAGTGGGGACTCGAGACCCAGTACTTC
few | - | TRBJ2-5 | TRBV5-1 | CASSLGTALSQETQYF | TGCGCCAGCAGCTTGGGGACAGCCCTCTCTCAAGAGACCCAGTACTTC
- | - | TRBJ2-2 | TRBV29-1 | CSAKWGGWTAANTGELFF | TGCAGCGCCAAATGGGGGGGGTGGACAGCTGCGAACACCGGGGAGCTGTTTTTT
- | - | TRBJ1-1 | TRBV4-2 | CASSQAGTEAFF | TGTGCCAGCAGCCAAGCCGGGACAGAAGCTTTCTTT
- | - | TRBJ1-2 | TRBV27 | CASPRGYGYTF | TGTGCCAGCCCCAGAGGCTATGGCTACACCTTC
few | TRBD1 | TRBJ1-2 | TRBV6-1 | CAGSPGQEPTDGYTF | TGTGCAGGGAGCCCGGGACAGGAGCCAACGGATGGCTACACCTTC
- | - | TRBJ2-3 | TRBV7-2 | CASSLEQTPDTQYF | TGTGCCAGCAGCTTAGAACAGACCCCAGATACGCAGTATTTT
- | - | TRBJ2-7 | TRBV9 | CASSVGRGSSYEQYF | TGTGCCAGCAGCGTAGGTCGGGGGAGCTCCTACGAGCAGTACTTC
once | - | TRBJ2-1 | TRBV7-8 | CASSPRGRANEQFF | TGTGCCAGCAGCCCCCGTGGCAGGGCAAATGAGCAGTTCTTC
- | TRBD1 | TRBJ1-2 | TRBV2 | CASSAGQGGNGYTF | TGTGCCAGCAGTGCGGGACAGGGGGGGAATGGCTACACCTTC
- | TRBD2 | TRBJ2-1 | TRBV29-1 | CSVEDLVVAGEASGRQFEQFF | TGCAGCGTTGAAGATCTTGTGGTAGCGGGAGAGGCCTCGGGTCGTCAGTTTGAGCAGTTCTTC
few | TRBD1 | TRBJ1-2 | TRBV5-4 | CASSLAGQAIYGYTF | TGTGCCAGCAGCTTGGCGGGACAGGCGATCTATGGCTACACCTTC
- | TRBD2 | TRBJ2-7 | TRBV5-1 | CASASGSKTYEQYF | TGCGCCAGCGCTAGCGGGAGCAAAACCTACGAGCAGTACTTC
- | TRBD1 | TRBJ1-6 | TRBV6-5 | CASSYSGQENSPLHF | TGTGCCAGCAGTTACTCTGGACAGGAAAATTCACCCCTCCACTTT
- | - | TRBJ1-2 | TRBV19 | CASSILGGGYTF | TGTGCCAGTAGTATACTAGGGGGTGGCTACACCTTC
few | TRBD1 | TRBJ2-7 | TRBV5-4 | CASSLEDRGRLESFYEQYF | TGTGCCAGCAGCTTGGAGGACAGGGGGCGCCTAGAATCGTTCTACGAGCAGTACTTC
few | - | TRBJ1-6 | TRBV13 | CASSLLRSVSDGVTSPLHF | TGTGCCAGCAGCTTACTCCGGTCTGTATCGGACGGGGTTACTTCACCCCTCCACTTT